Listed below are T cell receptor beta chains from one sample, sequenced in a study of shared clonotypes between healthy human individuals. Sequenced by immunoSEQ multiplex PCR; TCRdb stores in-frame clones only, minus some. The table has over 1.5 million clones, 98% seen once; the top ten hold approximately 0.45%. Input material: naive CD4+ T cells sorted from blood. These receptors all stem from a man aged 30 to 39 in good health. The CDR3 runs from the conserved cysteine through the conserved F or W.

TRBV30 | CAWSVLRTSGTDTQYF
TRBV5-1 | CASSLLSGSYNEQFF
TRBV29-1 | CSVVGGGGYEQYF
TRBV6-6 | CASSLGGESYEQYF
TRBV29-1 | CSGRGGDSKSYNEQFF
TRBV7-2 | CASNEPGAGFGNTQYF
TRBV11-2 | CASSLVIGPGPTQYF
TRBV14 | CASSPQGAFVNTEAFF
TRBV2 | CASRVQGNTEAFF
TRBV19 | CASSIHGLREKLFF
TRBV7-8 | CASSLSEAGGSWRGTQYF
TRBV7-3 | CASSPTVGGGAYTDTQYF
TRBV5-6 | CASSFGQEQETQYF
TRBV27 | CASSTLAGVVDTGELFF
TRBV18 | CASSLQGYSYNEQFF
TRBV7-9 | CASREGAQEKLFF
TRBV5-1 | CASSLEPSGYEQYF
TRBV10-3 | CAIGQGQDRQAFF
TRBV5-1 | CASSPSSGRNTGELFF
TRBV6-1 | CASRAWLVQETQYF
TRBV5-1 | CASSLTGTDDGQFF
TRBV19 | CASSIVTGTGIHEQYF
TRBV2 | CASSELGKLFF
TRBV28 | CAGGQGPARYGYTF
TRBV25-1 | CASSETGLPNTEAFF
TRBV7-2 | CASSLRARAGELFF
TRBV7-9 | CASSLRQGVGYTF
TRBV7-8 | CASSPRGSSGANVLTF
TRBV18 | CASSPLGAVGDYEQYF
TRBV18 | CASSRQGGLYEQYF
TRBV5-3 | CASSLDGSGSYEQYF
TRBV11-2 | CASSWGLGGINEQYF
TRBV10-3 | CAISRSSGSGTDTQYF
TRBV5-1 | CASSLLSGNTGELFF
TRBV5-5 | CASSLGGTGELFF
TRBV28 | CASSLSTDTQYF
TRBV19 | CASKLAGSTDTQYF
TRBV5-6 | CASSLVAGGTDTQYF
TRBV7-3 | CASSLSGAQNTGELFF
TRBV6-1 | CASSEDREWNYGYTF
TRBV6-5 | CASSFLGRGGEKLFF
TRBV5-1 | CASESGGKDTQYF
TRBV18 | CASSPVRVYEQYF
TRBV5-1 | CASSLAGRQGAGELFF
TRBV20-1 | CSASRDGEQYF
TRBV5-1 | CASSLVAGTRNEQFF
TRBV5-6 | CASSFTGRNYGYTF
TRBV6-5 | CASSYPGEKLFF
TRBV6-5 | CASSYGEAGETQYF
TRBV29-1 | CSVDTGPQETQYF
TRBV7-8 | CASSLDLGMDQPQHF
TRBV5-1 | CASSAGTQGGEQFF